These T cell receptor beta chains were read from a single sample in a study of blood T cell repertoires in COVID-19. Profiling relied on immunoSEQ multiplex PCR, and the TCRdb table lists in-frame clones only, not all of them. The sample lists over 600,000 clones, about 90% occurring once. The sample consisted of peripheral blood. Receptors originate from a woman younger than 35 with acute or convalescent COVID-19. CDR3s include the opening cysteine and the closing phenylalanine or tryptophan. A D gene is named only where the DNA matches it firmly. Clone size is not always given. Where it is, it says once, few, many or a class for expanded clones.

TRBJ1-3,NA,NA,TRBV6-1,CASSEGDSTDFSGNTIYF,TGTGCCAGCAGTGAAGGGGACTCGACGGACTTCTCTGGAAACACCATATATTTT
TRBJ2-3,TRBD2,NA,TRBV20-1,CSASPGGAADTQYF,TGCAGTGCTAGTCCCGGGGGGGCGGCAGATACGCAGTATTTT
TRBJ1-4,NA,NA,TRBV6-6,CASSRYLLGNQGRDEKLFF,TGTGCCAGCAGTCGTTATTTATTAGGGAATCAGGGCCGGGATGAAAAACTGTTTTTT
TRBJ2-1,TRBD2,once,TRBV11-2,CASSWGLAGPRGNEQFF,TGTGCCAGCAGCTGGGGACTAGCGGGCCCCAGAGGCAATGAGCAGTTCTTC
TRBJ1-3,NA,few,TRBV6-6,CASSRTHRVSGNTIYF,TGTGCCAGCAGTCGAACGCACAGGGTGTCTGGAAACACCATATATTTT
TRBJ1-3,NA,NA,TRBV6-5,CASTPSEGNTIYF,TGTGCCAGCACCCCAAGTGAGGGAAACACCATATATTTT
TRBJ1-5,NA,NA,TRBV2,CASRAGFDQPQHF,TGTGCCAGCAGAGCAGGGTTCGATCAGCCCCAGCATTTT
TRBJ2-6,NA,NA,TRBV19,CASSTYRAPGANVLTF,TGTGCCAGTAGTACCTACAGGGCACCCGGGGCCAACGTCCTGACTTTC
TRBJ1-2,TRBD1,NA,TRBV6-5,CASSYSRQGGWYGYTF,TGTGCCAGCAGTTACTCCAGACAGGGCGGTTGGTATGGCTACACCTTC
TRBJ2-3,TRBD2,NA,TRBV5-4,CASSPSGRSTDTQYF,TGTGCCAGCAGCCCTAGCGGGCGAAGCACAGATACGCAGTATTTT
TRBJ2-2,NA,once,TRBV6-4,CASSAQTEERIGELFF,TGTGCCAGCAGCGCCCAGACGGAGGAACGTATCGGGGAGCTGTTTTTT
TRBJ1-5,NA,NA,TRBV19,CASSIDRVGTNQPQHF,TGTGCCAGTAGTATAGACAGGGTAGGGACTAATCAGCCCCAGCATTTT
TRBJ1-1,NA,once,TRBV19,CASSIEGGVNTEAFF,TGTGCCAGTAGTATAGAGGGGGGAGTGAACACTGAAGCTTTCTTT
TRBJ1-1,NA,NA,TRBV19,CASSIGFFEAYTEAFF,TGTGCCAGTAGTATAGGTTTTTTCGAAGCCTACACTGAAGCTTTCTTT
TRBJ1-2,TRBD1,few,TRBV6-1,CASSEVRGVGYTF,TGTGCCAGCAGTGAGGTCAGGGGGGTTGGCTACACCTTC
TRBJ1-5,NA,NA,TRBV13,CASSFGEEPQHF,TGTGCCAGCAGCTTCGGGGAGGAGCCCCAGCATTTT
TRBJ1-2,TRBD1,NA,TRBV7-9,CASSSWDSQPGTF,TGTGCCAGCAGCTCCTGGGACAGCCAACCGGGTACCTTC
TRBJ1-6,NA,NA,TRBV27,CASSLYVGSYNSPLHF,TGTGCCAGCAGTTTATACGTCGGCTCCTATAATTCACCCCTCCACTTT
TRBJ1-5,NA,few,TRBV3-1/TRBV3-2,CASSQDRGQPQHF,TGTGCCAGCAGCCAAGATCGGGGTCAGCCCCAGCATTTT
TRBJ1-6,NA,NA,TRBV27,CASSPIPGSSYNSPLHF,TGTGCCAGCAGCCCCATCCCTGGCAGCTCCTATAATTCACCCCTCCACTTT
TRBJ1-4,NA,NA,TRBV27,CASSADMSGKLFF,TGTGCCAGCAGCGCCGACATGAGCGGAAAACTGTTTTTT
TRBJ1-2,TRBD1,once,TRBV6-6,CASSYSLGTANGYTF,TGTGCCAGCAGTTACTCCCTCGGGACAGCTAATGGCTACACCTTC
TRBJ1-1,NA,NA,TRBV28,CASSLSGNTEAFF,TGTGCCAGCAGTTTGTCGGGGAACACTGAAGCTTTCTTT
TRBJ1-3,NA,NA,TRBV5-4,CASSWAPLVDTIYF,TGTGCCAGCAGCTGGGCCCCGCTTGTAGACACCATATATTTT
TRBJ1-2,NA,NA,TRBV6-4,CASSPEDGYGYTF,TGTGCCAGCAGTCCGGAGGACGGTTATGGCTACACCTTC
TRBJ1-5,TRBD1,few,TRBV18,CASSPQGQPNQPQHF,TGTGCCAGCTCACCGCAGGGACAGCCTAATCAGCCCCAGCATTTT
TRBJ1-2,NA,NA,TRBV18,CASSPRGGNGGYTF,TGTGCCAGCTCACCAAGGGGGGGAAATGGTGGCTACACCTTC
TRBJ2-2,TRBD2,NA,TRBV9,CASSATSGGLAGELFF,TGTGCCAGCAGCGCCACTAGCGGGGGCCTCGCCGGGGAGCTGTTTTTT
TRBJ1-1,NA,NA,TRBV14,CASSQVWGDTEAFF,TGTGCCAGCAGCCAAGTTTGGGGGGACACTGAAGCTTTCTTT
TRBJ1-2,NA,NA,TRBV27,CASSLGTPGGYTF,TGTGCCAGCAGCCTCGGGACTCCGGGGGGCTACACCTTC
TRBJ2-1,NA,NA,TRBV5-6,CASSVTTYNEQFF,TGTGCCAGCAGCGTGACAACCTACAATGAGCAGTTCTTC
TRBJ1-2,NA,NA,TRBV7-8,CASSPEGVWGYTF,TGTGCCAGCAGCCCCGAGGGGGTGTGGGGCTACACCTTC
TRBJ1-1,TRBD1,NA,TRBV10-3,CAISESGKGAIEAFF,TGTGCCATCAGTGAGTCTGGGAAGGGGGCTATTGAAGCTTTCTTT
TRBJ1-3,NA,NA,TRBV7-3,CASSLMRGSGNTIYF,TGTGCCAGCAGCTTAATGCGAGGGTCTGGAAACACCATATATTTT
TRBJ1-1,TRBD1,few,TRBV4-1,CASSQADRDRSEAFF,TGCGCCAGCAGCCAAGCCGACCGGGACAGGTCTGAAGCTTTCTTT
TRBJ2-7,NA,NA,TRBV5-3,CARSFWGHFYEQYF,TGTGCCAGAAGTTTTTGGGGACACTTCTACGAGCAGTACTTC
TRBJ1-2,NA,NA,TRBV6-1,CASSERGRSYGYTF,TGTGCCAGCAGTGAAAGGGGCAGGAGCTATGGCTACACCTTC
TRBJ1-4,TRBD1,NA,TRBV6-2/TRBV6-3,CASSDRGESEKLFF,TGTGCCAGCAGTGACAGGGGGGAGAGTGAAAAACTGTTTTTT
TRBJ2-5,TRBD1,NA,TRBV27,CASSPYRGTQYF,TGTGCCAGCAGCCCATACAGGGGGACCCAGTACTTC
TRBJ1-1,TRBD1,few,TRBV14,CASSQTGVTEAFF,TGTGCCAGCAGCCAAACAGGGGTCACTGAAGCTTTCTTT
TRBJ2-7,NA,NA,TRBV30,CAWRMTGRTYEQYF,TGTGCCTGGAGAATGACAGGTAGAACCTACGAGCAGTACTTC
TRBJ2-6,NA,NA,TRBV2,CASSYRAPGANVLTF,TGTGCCAGCAGTTACAGGGCCCCTGGGGCCAACGTCCTGACTTTC
TRBJ2-2,TRBD2,once,TRBV11-2,CASSLGLAGGPNTGELFF,TGTGCCAGCAGCTTAGGACTAGCGGGGGGCCCAAACACCGGGGAGCTGTTTTTT